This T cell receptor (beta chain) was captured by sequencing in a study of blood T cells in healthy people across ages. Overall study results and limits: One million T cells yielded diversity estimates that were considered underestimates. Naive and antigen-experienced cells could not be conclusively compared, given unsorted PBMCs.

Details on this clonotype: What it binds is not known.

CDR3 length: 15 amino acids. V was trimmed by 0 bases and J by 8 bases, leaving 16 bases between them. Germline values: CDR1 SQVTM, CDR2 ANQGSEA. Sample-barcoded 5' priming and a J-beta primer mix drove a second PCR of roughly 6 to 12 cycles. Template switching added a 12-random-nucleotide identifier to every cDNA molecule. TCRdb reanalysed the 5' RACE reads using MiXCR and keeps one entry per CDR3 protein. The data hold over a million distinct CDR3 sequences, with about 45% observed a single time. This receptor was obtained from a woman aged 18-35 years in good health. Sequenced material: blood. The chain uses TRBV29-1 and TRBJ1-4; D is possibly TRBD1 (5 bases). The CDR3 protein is CSVEDRGTNREKLFF. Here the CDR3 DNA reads TGCAGCGTTGAAGACCGGGGGACGAATCGGGAAAAACTGTTTTTT.